Below, one T cell receptor (beta chain) is given with its context. Its cognate antigen is unknown. Because it lacks the conserved phenylalanine or tryptophan at the end, this CDR3 is likely a read error. The sample belongs to a study of T cell repertoires in cytomegalovirus infection. Looking at the study overall: From public TCR beta signatures came an indication of both CMV infection and matching HLA type.

Broader study findings: What dominated the ex vivo response were HLA-C-restricted CMV-specific TCR beta clonotypes. Adding up the frequency of public TCR beta families identified people who carried CMV plus the relevant HLA.

This CDR3 comprises 12 residues. Germline V gives CDR1 SGHVS, CDR2 FQNEAQ. Trimming took 6 bases from V and 4 from J, leaving 9 bases between them. TCRdb re-called the reads with MiXCR, one entry per CDR3 protein. The sample carries around 740,000 distinct CDR3 sequences, roughly 35% recorded once. Sequenced: PBMCs. The chain combines TRBV7-8 with TRBJ2-5; perhaps TRBD2 as D (5 bases). The source of this sequence is a human donor in good health (CMV status not recorded). Some clones in this sample may be carry-over from other donors' samples. The DNA for the CDR3 is TGTGCCAGCAGACTAGTGTCAGAGACCCAGTACTGC. Protein: CASRLVSETQYC.